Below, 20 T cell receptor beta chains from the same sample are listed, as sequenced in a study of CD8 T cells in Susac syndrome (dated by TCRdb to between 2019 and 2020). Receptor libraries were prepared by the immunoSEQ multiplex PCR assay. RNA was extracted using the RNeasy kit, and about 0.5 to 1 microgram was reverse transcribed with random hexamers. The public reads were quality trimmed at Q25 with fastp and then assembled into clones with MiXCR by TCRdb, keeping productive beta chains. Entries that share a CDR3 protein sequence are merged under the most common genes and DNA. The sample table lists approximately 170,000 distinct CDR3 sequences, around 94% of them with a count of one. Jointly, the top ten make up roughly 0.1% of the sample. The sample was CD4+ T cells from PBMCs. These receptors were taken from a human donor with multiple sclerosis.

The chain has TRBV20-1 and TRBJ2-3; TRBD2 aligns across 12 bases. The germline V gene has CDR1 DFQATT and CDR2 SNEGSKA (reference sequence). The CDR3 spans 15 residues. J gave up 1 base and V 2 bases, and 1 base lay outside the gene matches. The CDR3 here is CSARRLAGGTDTQYF. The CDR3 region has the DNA TGCAGTGCTAGAAGACTAGCGGGGGGCACAGATACGCAGTATTTT.

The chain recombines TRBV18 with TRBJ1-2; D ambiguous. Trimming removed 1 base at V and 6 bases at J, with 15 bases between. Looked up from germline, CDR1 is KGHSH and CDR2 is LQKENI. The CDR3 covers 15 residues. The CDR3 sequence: CASSPQSRSENGYTF. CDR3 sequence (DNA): TGTGCCAGCTCACCACAGTCGAGGTCCGAGAATGGCTACACCTTC. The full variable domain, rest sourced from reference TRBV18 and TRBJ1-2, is NAGVMQNPRHLVRRRGQEARLRCSPMKGHSHVYWYRQLPEEGLKFMVYLQKENIIDESGMPKERFSAEFPKEGPSILRIQQVVRGDSAAYFCASSPQSRSENGYTFGSGTRLTVV.

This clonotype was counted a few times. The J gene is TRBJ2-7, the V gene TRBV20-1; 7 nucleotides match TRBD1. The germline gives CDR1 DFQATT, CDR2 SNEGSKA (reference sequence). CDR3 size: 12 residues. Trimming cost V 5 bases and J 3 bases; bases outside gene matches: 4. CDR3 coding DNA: TGCAGTGCTCCGGGACAGTACTACGAGCAGTACTTC. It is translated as CSAPGQYYEQYF.

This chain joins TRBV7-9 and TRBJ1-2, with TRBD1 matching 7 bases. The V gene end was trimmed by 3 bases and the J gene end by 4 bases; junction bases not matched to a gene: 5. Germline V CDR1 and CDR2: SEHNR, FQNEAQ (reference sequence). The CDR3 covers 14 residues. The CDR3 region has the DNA TGTGCCAGCAGCTTGGAGGGGGCTAGCTATGGCTACACCTTC. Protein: CASSLEGASYGYTF.

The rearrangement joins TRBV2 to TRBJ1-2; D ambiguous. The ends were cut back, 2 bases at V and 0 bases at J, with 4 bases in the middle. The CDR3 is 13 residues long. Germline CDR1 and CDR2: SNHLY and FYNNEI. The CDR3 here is CASSESTNYGYTF. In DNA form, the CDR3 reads TGTGCCAGCAGTGAATCAACTAACTATGGCTACACCTTC.

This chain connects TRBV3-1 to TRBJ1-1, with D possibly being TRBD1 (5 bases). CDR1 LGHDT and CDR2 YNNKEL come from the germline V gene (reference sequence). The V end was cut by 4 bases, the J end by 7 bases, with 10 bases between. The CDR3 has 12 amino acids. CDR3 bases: TGTGCCAGCAGCCTCGGGACGATTGAAGCTTTCTTT. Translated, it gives CASSLGTIEAFF.

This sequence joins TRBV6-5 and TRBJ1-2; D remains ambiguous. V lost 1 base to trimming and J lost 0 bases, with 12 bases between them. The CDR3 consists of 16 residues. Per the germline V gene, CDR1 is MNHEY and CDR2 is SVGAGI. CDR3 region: CASSYFGRTSNYGYTF. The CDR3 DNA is TGTGCCAGCAGTTACTTTGGACGGACCTCTAACTATGGCTACACCTTC.

This CDR3 reads CASSLREWGYEQYF. CDR3 nucleotides: TGTGCCAGTAGTCTCAGGGAGTGGGGCTACGAGCAGTACTTC. The V gene is TRBV19, the J gene TRBJ2-7; D is possibly TRBD1 or TRBD2 (5 bases each). Germline V CDR1 and CDR2: LNHDA, SQIVND (reference sequence). This CDR3 is 14 amino acids long. Between the trimmed V and J ends, which lost 5 bases and 3 bases, there was a span of 14 bases.

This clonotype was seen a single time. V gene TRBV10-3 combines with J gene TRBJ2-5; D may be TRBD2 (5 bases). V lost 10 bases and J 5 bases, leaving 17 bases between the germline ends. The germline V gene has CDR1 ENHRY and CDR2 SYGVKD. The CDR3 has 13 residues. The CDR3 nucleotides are TGTGCCACCCACGGAGGCCCCCAGGAGACCCAGTACTTC. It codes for CATHGGPQETQYF.

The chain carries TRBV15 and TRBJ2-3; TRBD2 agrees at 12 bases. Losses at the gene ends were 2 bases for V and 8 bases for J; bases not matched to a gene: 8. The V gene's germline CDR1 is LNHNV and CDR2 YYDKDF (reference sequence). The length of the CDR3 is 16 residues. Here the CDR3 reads CATSRKGLAGGGTQYF. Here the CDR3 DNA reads TGTGCCACCAGCAGAAAGGGCCTAGCGGGAGGGGGTACGCAGTATTTT.

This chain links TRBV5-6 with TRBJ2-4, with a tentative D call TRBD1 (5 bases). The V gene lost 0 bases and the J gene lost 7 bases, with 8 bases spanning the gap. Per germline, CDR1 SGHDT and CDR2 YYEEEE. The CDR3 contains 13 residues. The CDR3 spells CASSLEGLNIQYF. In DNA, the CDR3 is TGTGCCAGCAGCTTGGAGGGGTTGAACATTCAGTACTTC.

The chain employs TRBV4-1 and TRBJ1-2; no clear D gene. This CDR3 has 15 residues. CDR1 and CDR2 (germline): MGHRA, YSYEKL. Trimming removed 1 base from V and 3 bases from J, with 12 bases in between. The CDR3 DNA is TGCGCCAGCAGCCAAGTCGGCAGAAGCGACTATGGCTACACCTTC. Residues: CASSQVGRSDYGYTF.

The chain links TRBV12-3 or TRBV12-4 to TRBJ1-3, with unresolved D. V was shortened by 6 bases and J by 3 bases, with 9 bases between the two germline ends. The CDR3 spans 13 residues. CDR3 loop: CASSTPDGNTIYF. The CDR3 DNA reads TGTGCCAGCAGCACACCTGATGGAAACACCATATATTTT.

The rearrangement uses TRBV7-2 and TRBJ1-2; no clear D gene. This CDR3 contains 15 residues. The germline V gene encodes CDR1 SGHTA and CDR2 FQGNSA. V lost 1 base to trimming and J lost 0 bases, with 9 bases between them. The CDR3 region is CASSLGIQSNYGYTF. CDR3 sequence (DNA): TGTGCCAGCAGCTTAGGGATCCAATCTAACTATGGCTACACCTTC. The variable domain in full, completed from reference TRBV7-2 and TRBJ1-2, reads GAGVSQSPSNKVTEKGKDVELRCDPISGHTALYWYRQSLGQGLEFLIYFQGNSAPDKSGLPSDRFSAERTGGSVSTLTIQRTQQEDSAVYLCASSLGIQSNYGYTFGSGTRLTVV.

The CDR3: CSAAHSTDTQYF. CDR3 nucleotides: TGCAGTGCGGCACATAGCACAGATACGCAGTATTTT. The chain couples TRBV20-1 to TRBJ2-3; D uncertain. The CDR3 loop spans 12 amino acids. The V end was cut by 6 bases, the J end by 0 bases, with 7 bases between. Per germline, CDR1 DFQATT and CDR2 SNEGSKA (reference sequence).

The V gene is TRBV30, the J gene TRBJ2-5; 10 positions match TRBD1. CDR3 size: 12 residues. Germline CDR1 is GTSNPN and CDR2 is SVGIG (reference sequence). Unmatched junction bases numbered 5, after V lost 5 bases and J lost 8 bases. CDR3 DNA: TGTGCCTGGGGGGGACAGGGGAGAACCCAGTACTTC. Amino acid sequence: CAWGGQGRTQYF.

The CDR3 loop is CASGPGTRTDTQYF. In DNA form, the CDR3 reads TGCGCCAGCGGACCCGGGACTCGCACAGATACGCAGTATTTT. The V call is TRBV5-1, the J call TRBJ2-3, with D maybe TRBD2 (6 bases). CDR3 size: 14 residues. The germline gives CDR1 SGHRS, CDR2 YFSETQ. The ends were cut back, 7 bases at V and 1 base at J, with 13 bases in the middle.

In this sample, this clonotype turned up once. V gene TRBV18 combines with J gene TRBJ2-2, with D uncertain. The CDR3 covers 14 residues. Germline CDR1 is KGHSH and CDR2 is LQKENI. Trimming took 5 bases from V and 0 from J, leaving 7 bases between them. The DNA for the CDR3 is TGTGCCAGCTCAATGGGGTCGAACACCGGGGAGCTGTTTTTT. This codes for CASSMGSNTGELFF.

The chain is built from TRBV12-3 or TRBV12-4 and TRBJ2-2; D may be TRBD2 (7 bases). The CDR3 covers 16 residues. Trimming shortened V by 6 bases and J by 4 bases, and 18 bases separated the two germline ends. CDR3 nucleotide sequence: TGTGCCAGCAGCCCCTGGGGGGGGCTGAGCACCGGGGAGCTGTTTTTT. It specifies CASSPWGGLSTGELFF.

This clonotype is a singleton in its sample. The CDR3 DNA reads as TGTGCCAGCAGTGACCGGACAGGGTCAGATACGCAGTATTTT. Translation: CASSDRTGSDTQYF. This chain uses TRBV2 with TRBJ2-3; 8 bases are a match to TRBD1. This CDR3 contains 14 residues. Germline assignment: CDR1 SNHLY and CDR2 FYNNEI. The junction had 3 bases not matched to a gene; V was cut back by 3 bases and J by 4 bases.